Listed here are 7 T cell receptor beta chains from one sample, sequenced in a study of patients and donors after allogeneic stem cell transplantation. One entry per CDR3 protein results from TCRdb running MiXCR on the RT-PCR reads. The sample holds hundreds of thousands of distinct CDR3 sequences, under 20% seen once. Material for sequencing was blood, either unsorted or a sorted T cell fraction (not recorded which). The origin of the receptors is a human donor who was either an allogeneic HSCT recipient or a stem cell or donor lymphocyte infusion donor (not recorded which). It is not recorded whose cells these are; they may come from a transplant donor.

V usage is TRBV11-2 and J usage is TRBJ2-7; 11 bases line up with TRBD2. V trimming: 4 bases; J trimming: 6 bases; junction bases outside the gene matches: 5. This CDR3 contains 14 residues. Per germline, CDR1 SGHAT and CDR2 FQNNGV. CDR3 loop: CASSSTSGRSEQYF. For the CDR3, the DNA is TGTGCCAGCAGCTCCACTAGCGGGAGAAGCGAGCAGTACTTC. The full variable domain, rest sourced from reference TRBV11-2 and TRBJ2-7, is EAGVAQSPRYKIIEKRQSVAFWCNPISGHATLYWYQQILGQGPKLLIQFQNNGVVDDSQLPKDRFSAERLKGVDSTLKIQPAKLEDSAVYLCASSSTSGRSEQYFGPGTRLTVT.

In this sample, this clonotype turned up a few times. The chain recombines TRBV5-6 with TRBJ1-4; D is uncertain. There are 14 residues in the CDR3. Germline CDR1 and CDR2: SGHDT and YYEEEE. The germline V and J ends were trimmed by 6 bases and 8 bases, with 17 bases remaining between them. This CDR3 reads CASTSAPRGEKLFF. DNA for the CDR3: TGTGCCAGCACCTCCGCCCCTCGTGGGGAAAAACTGTTTTTT. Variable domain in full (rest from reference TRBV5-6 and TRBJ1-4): DAGVTQSPTHLIKTRGQQVTLRCSPKSGHDTVSWYQQALGQGPQFIFQYYEEEERQRGNFPDRFSGHQFPNYSSELNVNALLLGDSALYLCASTSAPRGEKLFFGSGTQLSVL.

The CDR3 here is CASSQDGQSNYGYTF. In DNA form, the CDR3 reads TGCGCCAGCAGCCAAGACGGACAGAGTAACTATGGCTACACCTTC. The chain has TRBV4-1 and TRBJ1-2; TRBD1 is a possible D gene (6 bases). V was shortened by 0 bases and J by 1 base, with 9 bases between the two germline ends. Looked up from germline, CDR1 is MGHRA and CDR2 is YSYEKL. The CDR3 consists of 15 residues.

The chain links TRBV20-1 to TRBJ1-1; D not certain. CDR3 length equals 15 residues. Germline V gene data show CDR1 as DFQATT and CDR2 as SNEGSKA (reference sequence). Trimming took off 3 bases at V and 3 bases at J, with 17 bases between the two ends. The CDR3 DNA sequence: TGCAGTGCTAGTCAAAGCCCCCGTTTTTACACTGAAGCTTTCTTT. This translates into CSASQSPRFYTEAFF.

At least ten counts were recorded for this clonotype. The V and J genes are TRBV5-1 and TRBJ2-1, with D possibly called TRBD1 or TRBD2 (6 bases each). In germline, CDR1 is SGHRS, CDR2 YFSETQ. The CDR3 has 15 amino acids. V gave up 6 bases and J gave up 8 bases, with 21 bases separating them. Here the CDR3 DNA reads TGCGCCAGCACCCAAGGTAGGGGGAGGTATGATGAGCAGTTCTTC. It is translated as CASTQGRGRYDEQFF.

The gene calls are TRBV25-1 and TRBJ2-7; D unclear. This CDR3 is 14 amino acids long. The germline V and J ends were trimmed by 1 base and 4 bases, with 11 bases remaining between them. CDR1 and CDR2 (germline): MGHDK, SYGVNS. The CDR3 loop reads CASSESASRYEQYF. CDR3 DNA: TGTGCCAGCAGTGAATCTGCCTCTAGGTACGAGCAGTACTTC.

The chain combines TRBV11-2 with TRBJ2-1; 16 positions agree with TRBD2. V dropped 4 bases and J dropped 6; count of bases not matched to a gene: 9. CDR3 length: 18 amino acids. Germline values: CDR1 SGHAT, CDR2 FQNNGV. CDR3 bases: TGTGCCAGCAGCTCCCCGCGCGGGACTAGCGGGAGGGCCAATGAGCAGTTCTTC. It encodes CASSSPRGTSGRANEQFF. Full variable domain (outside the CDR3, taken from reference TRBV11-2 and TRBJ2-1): EAGVAQSPRYKIIEKRQSVAFWCNPISGHATLYWYQQILGQGPKLLIQFQNNGVVDDSQLPKDRFSAERLKGVDSTLKIQPAKLEDSAVYLCASSSPRGTSGRANEQFFGPGTRLTVL.